The clone carrying this T cell receptor (beta chain) occurred once. This sample was included in a study of blood T cell repertoires in COVID-19. The protocol was immunoSEQ multiplex PCR, while the TCRdb copy is restricted to in-frame clones and leaves out a portion. The sample lists tens of thousands of clones, 89% seen once, with over 1.5% in the top ten. Germline V gene data show CDR1 as MGHRA and CDR2 as YSYEKL. The CDR3 is 15 residues long. After removal of 4 bases from V and 0 bases from J, the junction contained 4 bases not matched to a gene. V and J are TRBV4-1 and TRBJ2-3, with 7 bases fitting TRBD1. This clonotype was obtained from a man aged 60 to 75 with acute or convalescent COVID-19. The sample comprised peripheral blood. CDR3 DNA: TGCGCCAGCAGCCTTCGGGACAGCAGCACAGATACGCAGTATTTT. It is translated as CASSLRDSSTDTQYF.